What follows are 18 T cell receptor beta chains derived from one specimen sequenced in a study of blood T cell repertoires in COVID-19. Assay: immunoSEQ multiplex PCR; the TCRdb copy retains only in-frame clones and omits some. Here the sample spans approximately 76,000 clones, roughly nine tenths being singletons. Source material: peripheral blood. The receptor source for this set is a man between 25 and 39 years old with acute or convalescent COVID-19.

The chain carries TRBV15 and TRBJ2-4, with D perhaps TRBD1 (5 bases). The CDR3 extends over 15 amino acids. V lost 6 bases and J 2 bases, leaving 14 bases between the germline ends. Germline-derived CDR1 and CDR2 are LNHNV and YYDKDF (reference sequence). CDR3 sequence (DNA): TGTGCCACCAGTACCAGGGTTTTTACCAAAAACATTCAGTACTTC. Translated: CATSTRVFTKNIQYF. Full variable domain (rest looked up from reference TRBV15 and TRBJ2-4): DAMVIQNPRYQVTQFGKPVTLSCSQTLNHNVMYWYQQKSSQAPKLLFHYYDKDFNNEADTPDNFQSRRPNTSFCFLDIRSPGLGDTAMYLCATSTRVFTKNIQYFGAGTRLSVL.

V usage is TRBV28 and J usage is TRBJ2-2; TRBD2 agrees at 8 bases. Unmatched junction bases numbered 6, after V lost 6 bases and J lost 6 bases. The CDR3 covers 14 residues. Per germline, CDR1 MDHEN and CDR2 SYDVKM. The CDR3 is CASSPGGVPGELFF. The CDR3 nucleotides read TGTGCCAGCAGCCCCGGGGGGGTCCCCGGGGAGCTGTTTTTT.

The rearrangement links TRBV2 to TRBJ1-4, with a tentative D call TRBD1 (6 bases). This CDR3 spans 14 amino acids. CDR1 is SNHLY, CDR2 FYNNEI, per germline. The V end was cut by 3 bases, the J end by 4 bases, with 9 bases between. CDR3 sequence reads: CASSDRGGNEKLFF. Written as DNA, the CDR3 is TGTGCCAGCAGTGACCGAGGGGGTAATGAAAAACTGTTTTTT.

Note on this clone: Compared with germline, one end of the junction differs, possibly owing to a read error. The chain recombines TRBV4-2 with TRBJ2-3; the D gene is possibly TRBD2 (6 bases). The CDR3 is made up of 14 amino acids. Per the germline V gene, CDR1 is LGHNA and CDR2 is YNFKEQ. CDR3 nucleotides: TGTGCCAGCAGCCAAGAAACTAGCATAGATACGCAGTATTTT. This translates into CASSQETSIDTQYF.

J is TRBJ2-6 and V is TRBV11-2; TRBD1 agrees at 9 bases. The CDR3 is 15 amino acids. The germline V gene has CDR1 SGHAT and CDR2 FQNNGV. J gave up 5 bases and V 6 bases, and 5 bases lay outside the gene matches. The CDR3 DNA reads as TGTGCCAGCAGATCACAGGGGGCCTGGGCCAACGTCCTGACTTTC. It translates to CASRSQGAWANVLTF.

The rearrangement uses TRBV19 and TRBJ1-5; no reliable D call. The CDR3 extends over 15 amino acids. V lost 1 base, J lost 4 bases, and 11 bases lay in between. Germline-derived CDR1 and CDR2 are LNHDA and SQIVND (reference sequence). The CDR3 DNA follows: TGTGCCAGTAGTATAGTTTCCACCGGGAATCAGCCCCAGCATTTT. Translated: CASSIVSTGNQPQHF.

The chain links TRBV15 to TRBJ2-1, with D possibly TRBD1 on 6 matching bases. The CDR3 totals 15 residues. CDR1 is LNHNV and CDR2 is YYDKDF in the germline V gene (reference sequence). Trimming took off 0 bases at V and 9 bases at J, with 15 bases between the two ends. The CDR3 loop reads CATSRDLSRGSEQFF. The CDR3 DNA follows: TGTGCCACCAGCAGAGATCTCTCCAGGGGCTCTGAGCAGTTCTTC. The variable domain in full, with the rest retrieved from reference TRBV15 and TRBJ2-1, is DAMVIQNPRYQVTQFGKPVTLSCSQTLNHNVMYWYQQKSSQAPKLLFHYYDKDFNNEADTPDNFQSRRPNTSFCFLDIRSPGLGDTAMYLCATSRDLSRGSEQFFGPGTRLTVL.

V is TRBV28 and J is TRBJ1-1; no definite D call. The V gene's germline CDR1 is MDHEN and CDR2 SYDVKM. The CDR3 is 12 amino acids. Trimming shortened V by 3 bases and J by 11 bases, and 13 bases separated the two germline ends. CDR3: CASSFGEVGAFF. CDR3 sequence (DNA): TGTGCCAGCAGTTTTGGGGAGGTTGGGGCTTTCTTT.

The V and J genes are TRBV5-5 and TRBJ2-4; possibly TRBD1 for D (6 bases). Germline CDR1 reads SGHKS; CDR2 reads YYEKEE (reference sequence). The CDR3 is 13 residues long. Between the trimmed V and J ends, which lost 5 bases and 4 bases, there was a span of 10 bases. CDR3 region: CASSRDIKNIQYF. The CDR3, as DNA: TGTGCCAGCAGTCGGGACATTAAAAACATTCAGTACTTC.

The rearrangement uses TRBV11-2 and TRBJ2-1; a possible D gene is TRBD2 (6 bases). The CDR3 runs to 14 residues. The germline CDR1 and CDR2 sequences are SGHAT and FQNNGV. V lost 1 base to trimming and J lost 4 bases, with 8 bases between them. For the CDR3, the DNA is TGTGCCAGCAGCTTAGTCGGAGGGTACAATGAGCAGTTCTTC. Translation: CASSLVGGYNEQFF. The whole variable domain, remainder taken from reference TRBV11-2 and TRBJ2-1, is EAGVAQSPRYKIIEKRQSVAFWCNPISGHATLYWYQQILGQGPKLLIQFQNNGVVDDSQLPKDRFSAERLKGVDSTLKIQPAKLEDSAVYLCASSLVGGYNEQFFGPGTRLTVL.

The chain has TRBV28 and TRBJ2-7, with TRBD1 matching over 7 bases. The J segment lost 4 bases and the V segment lost 7 bases, leaving 4 bases of the junction unmatched. This CDR3 is 12 amino acids long. Germline V CDR1 and CDR2: MDHEN, SYDVKM. The CDR3 DNA sequence: TGTGCCAGCACAACAGGGGCGTACGAGCAGTACTTC. Translation gives CASTTGAYEQYF.

The rearrangement uses TRBV6-1 and TRBJ2-7, with 10 nucleotides matching TRBD1. The CDR3 runs 15 residues. The germline V gene has CDR1 MNHNS and CDR2 SASEGT. V gave up 1 base and J gave up 4 bases; unmatched junction bases: 4. This chain's CDR3 is CASSEERDRGYEQYF. The CDR3 DNA reads TGTGCCAGCAGTGAAGAGCGGGACAGGGGTTACGAGCAGTACTTC.

The chain has TRBV18 and TRBJ1-4; D is possibly TRBD1 (5 bases). V was cut by 5 bases and J by 8 bases, with 18 bases left in between. Germline V gene lookup returns CDR1 KGHSH and CDR2 LQKENI. The CDR3 runs to 15 residues. The CDR3, as DNA: TGTGCCAGCTCATCATCGGGGGGGACGAAGGAAAAACTGTTTTTT. This translates into CASSSSGGTKEKLFF. Full variable domain (outside the CDR3, taken from reference TRBV18 and TRBJ1-4): NAGVMQNPRHLVRRRGQEARLRCSPMKGHSHVYWYRQLPEEGLKFMVYLQKENIIDESGMPKERFSAEFPKEGPSILRIQQVVRGDSAAYFCASSSSGGTKEKLFFGSGTQLSVL.

This clone was observed once. This rearrangement joins TRBV27 to TRBJ2-3, with D tentatively TRBD2 (6 bases). Trimming shortened V by 5 bases and J by 8 bases, and 20 bases separated the two germline ends. The CDR3 is 15 residues long. In germline, CDR1 is MNHEY, CDR2 SMNVEV (reference sequence). The CDR3 region has the DNA TGTGCCAGCAGTCCCCGCTCCCCACCGGGGGTTACGCAGTATTTT. This sequence encodes CASSPRSPPGVTQYF.

The J gene is TRBJ2-1, the V gene TRBV2, with TRBD2 matching over 8 bases. Germline trimming cut 6 bases from V and 5 bases from J; bases unmatched to any gene: 0. Germline V gene sequence: CDR1 SNHLY, CDR2 FYNNEI. The CDR3 consists of 12 residues. The CDR3 loop is CASRLADNEQFF. As DNA, the CDR3 is TGTGCCAGCAGACTAGCGGACAATGAGCAGTTCTTC.

The chain combines TRBV28 with TRBJ2-2; 10 positions match TRBD2. The CDR3 consists of 15 residues. J gave up 5 bases and V 6 bases, and 6 bases lay outside the gene matches. Germline assignment: CDR1 MDHEN and CDR2 SYDVKM. CDR3 residues: CASSVAGGRTGELFF. As DNA, the CDR3 is TGTGCCAGCAGCGTAGCGGGAGGACGGACCGGGGAGCTGTTTTTT.

The gene calls are TRBV6-5 and TRBJ2-3; 9 bases are a match to TRBD1. The length of the CDR3 is 15 residues. Losses at the gene ends were 6 bases for V and 4 bases for J; bases not matched to a gene: 8. Germline CDR1 is MNHEY and CDR2 is SVGAGI. CDR3 sequence: CASRRRDRAPDTQYF. The CDR3 DNA reads TGTGCCAGCAGACGCCGGGACAGGGCCCCAGATACGCAGTATTTT.

The chain combines TRBV19 with TRBJ1-1, with no clear D. The V gene lost 6 bases and the J gene lost 0 bases, with 8 bases spanning the gap. CDR1 and CDR2 (germline): LNHDA, SQIVND (reference sequence). The CDR3 runs 13 residues. The CDR3 DNA reads as TGTGCCAGTAGATCAGGAATGAACACTGAAGCTTTCTTT. Translated: CASRSGMNTEAFF.